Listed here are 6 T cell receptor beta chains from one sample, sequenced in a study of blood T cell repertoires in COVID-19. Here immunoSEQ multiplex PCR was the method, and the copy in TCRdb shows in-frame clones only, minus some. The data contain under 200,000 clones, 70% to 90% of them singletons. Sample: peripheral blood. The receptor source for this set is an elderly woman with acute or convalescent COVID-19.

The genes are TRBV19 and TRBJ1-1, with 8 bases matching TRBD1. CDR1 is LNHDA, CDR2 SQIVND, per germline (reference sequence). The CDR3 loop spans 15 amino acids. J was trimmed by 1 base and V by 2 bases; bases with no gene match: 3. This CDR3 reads CASSIRQGRNTEAFF. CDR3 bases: TGTGCCAGTAGTATACGACAGGGGAGGAACACTGAAGCTTTCTTT.

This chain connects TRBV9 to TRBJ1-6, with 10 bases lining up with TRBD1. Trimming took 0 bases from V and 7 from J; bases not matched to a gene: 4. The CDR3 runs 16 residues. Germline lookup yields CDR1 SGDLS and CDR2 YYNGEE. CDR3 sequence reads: CASSVEGGQGNSPLHF. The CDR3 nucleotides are TGTGCCAGCAGCGTAGAGGGGGGACAGGGGAATTCACCCCTCCACTTT.

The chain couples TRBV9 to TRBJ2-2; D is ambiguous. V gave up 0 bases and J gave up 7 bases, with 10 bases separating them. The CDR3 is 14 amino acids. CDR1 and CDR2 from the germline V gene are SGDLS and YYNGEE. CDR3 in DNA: TGTGCCAGCAGCGTAGCAGGCCTCGGCGGGGAGCTGTTTTTT. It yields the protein CASSVAGLGGELFF.

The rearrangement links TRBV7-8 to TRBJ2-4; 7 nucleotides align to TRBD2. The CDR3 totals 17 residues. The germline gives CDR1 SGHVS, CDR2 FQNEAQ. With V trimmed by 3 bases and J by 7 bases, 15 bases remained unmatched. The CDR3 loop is CASSLGAGVRPGNIQYF. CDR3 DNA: TGTGCCAGCAGCTTGGGTGCGGGAGTACGGCCGGGCAACATTCAGTACTTC.

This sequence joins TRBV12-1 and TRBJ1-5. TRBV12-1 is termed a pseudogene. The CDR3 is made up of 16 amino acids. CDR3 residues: CASSTGGLVPNQPQHF. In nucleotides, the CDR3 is TGTGCCAGCAGCACCGGAGGCCTAGTACCCAATCAGCCCCAGCATTTT.

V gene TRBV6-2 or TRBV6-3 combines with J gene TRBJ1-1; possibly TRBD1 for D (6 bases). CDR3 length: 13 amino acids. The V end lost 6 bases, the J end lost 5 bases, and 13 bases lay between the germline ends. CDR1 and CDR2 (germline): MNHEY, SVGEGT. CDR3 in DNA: TGTGCCAGCAGCCGGGATCAGGGGACTGAAGCTTTCTTT. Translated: CASSRDQGTEAFF.